This T cell receptor beta chain was identified in a study of T cell responses to AZD1222 COVID-19 vaccine. Findings of the study overall: Reportedly, nearly half of unique spike TCRs recognized epitopes outside B.1.351/B.1.1.7 mutations.

The CDR3 extends over 14 amino acids. The germline gives CDR1 MNHEY, CDR2 SVGAGI. V was clipped by 4 bases and J by 6 bases; unmatched bases: 3. With regard to this clone: The target antigen is unknown.

TCRdb's copy holds only in-frame clones and misses some; the assay was immunoSEQ multiplex PCR. The table records tens of thousands of clones, about 87% of them present only once. The receptor was isolated from an adult who received the MenACWY meningococcal vaccine as a control. Here the sequenced sample was peripheral blood, taken 28 days after the second dose of the MenACWY control vaccine. The chain recombines TRBV6-5 with TRBJ1-2, with 12 bases that match TRBD1. CDR3 bases: TGTGCCAGCAGTTGGGACAGGGGGCGTAATGGCTACACCTTC. It is translated as CASSWDRGRNGYTF.